These 24 T cell receptor beta chains were all obtained from the same sample, sequenced in a study of T-cell reconstitution after alpha-beta-depleted transplantation in children. For TCRbeta, the library was prepared with unique molecular identifiers. MiXCR was run by TCRdb on the PCR reads, yielding one entry per CDR3 protein. The sample lists about 310,000 distinct CDR3 sequences, roughly 21% occurring once. The sample here was PBMCs, mostly from graft donor cells, taken 180 days after TCRalphabeta/CD19-depleted stem cell transplant. Every receptor here comes from a male patient between 5 and 17 years old who had a stem cell transplant for acute lymphoblastic leukemia, so the T cells may come from the graft donor.

This sequence joins TRBV5-4 and TRBJ2-1, with a possible D match to TRBD2 (5 bases). CDR3 length: 17 residues. Trimming stripped 3 bases from V and 0 bases from J, with 16 bases between. Germline lookup yields CDR1 SGHNT and CDR2 YYREEE (reference sequence). The CDR3 sequence is CASSSDLADSSYNEQFF. In DNA, the CDR3 is TGTGCCAGCAGCTCCGACCTAGCTGATAGCTCCTACAATGAGCAGTTCTTC.

This clonotype has just a few counts. The CDR3 reads CSARGQGQGATNFADTQYF. DNA of the CDR3: TGCAGTGCTAGAGGGCAAGGACAGGGGGCAACGAATTTCGCAGATACGCAGTATTTT. V gene TRBV20-1 combines with J gene TRBJ2-3, with 11 bases identical to TRBD1. The CDR3 consists of 19 residues. J lost 4 bases, V lost 1 base, and 16 bases had no gene match. Germline loops: CDR1 DFQATT, CDR2 SNEGSKA (reference sequence).

The chain has TRBV10-3 and TRBJ1-1; D gene ambiguous. The CDR3 consists of 14 residues. Germline CDR1 ENHRY, CDR2 SYGVKD. V was cut by 2 bases and J by 4 bases, with 11 bases left in between. The CDR3 region has the DNA TGTGCCATCAGTGAGCCGGAATGGGGCACTGAAGCTTTCTTT. Translation gives CAISEPEWGTEAFF.

The CDR3 DNA reads TGTGCCAGCAGCGCCCCACGAATGGACAGTCCCCACACAGATACGCAGTATTTT. It is translated as CASSAPRMDSPHTDTQYF. The genes are TRBV9 and TRBJ2-3, with D perhaps TRBD1 (6 bases). This CDR3 is 18 amino acids long. Trimming took off 3 bases at V and 2 bases at J, with 22 bases between the two ends. Per germline, CDR1 SGDLS and CDR2 YYNGEE. Full variable domain (rest looked up from reference TRBV9 and TRBJ2-3): DSGVTQTPKHLITATGQRVTLRCSPRSGDLSVYWYQQSLDQGLQFLIQYYNGEERAKGNILERFSAQQFPDLHSELNLSSLELGDSALYFCASSAPRMDSPHTDTQYFGPGTRLTVL.

This clonotype was seen more than once but under ten times. This chain connects TRBV12-3 or TRBV12-4 to TRBJ1-4; 8 positions agree with TRBD1. V was pared by 1 base and J by 4 bases, with 5 bases of the junction left unmatched. This CDR3 comprises 16 residues. CDR3: CASSLGQGALNEKLFF. The CDR3 region has the DNA TGTGCCAGCAGTTTAGGGCAGGGGGCCCTTAATGAAAAACTGTTTTTT.

This sequence joins TRBV7-7 and TRBJ2-5; 13 nucleotides agree with TRBD2. V trimming: 5 bases; J trimming: 5 bases; junction bases outside the gene matches: 5. The CDR3 is 15 amino acids. CDR1 SSHAT and CDR2 FNYEAQ come from the germline V gene (reference sequence). The CDR3 DNA reads as TGTGCCAGCAGCCGCGGGACTAGCGGGACGGAGACCCAGTACTTC. Its protein product is CASSRGTSGTETQYF.

The CDR3 loop reads CASSQREGGNGYTF. For the CDR3, the DNA is TGCGCCAGCAGCCAAAGGGAAGGGGGAAATGGCTACACCTTC. The chain uses TRBV4-1 and TRBJ1-2, with a weak D call TRBD1 (6 bases). This CDR3 is 14 amino acids long. Germline V lookup: CDR1 MGHRA, CDR2 YSYEKL. The V gene lost 2 bases and the J gene lost 6 bases, with 13 bases spanning the gap.

The rearrangement joins TRBV7-8 to TRBJ2-5, with D maybe TRBD1 (6 bases). This CDR3 is built from 15 residues. V lost 1 base, J lost 2 bases, and 11 bases lay in between. The germline gives CDR1 SGHVS, CDR2 FQNEAQ. DNA for the CDR3: TGTGCCAGCAGCTTAGGGTTGGGACAACAAGAGACCCAGTACTTC. It yields the protein CASSLGLGQQETQYF.

This clonotype was observed a handful of times. This chain links TRBV5-1 with TRBJ1-4; the D gene is possibly TRBD1 (6 bases). Germline V gene sequence: CDR1 SGHRS, CDR2 YFSETQ. Trimming removed 5 bases at V and 0 bases at J, with 14 bases between. CDR3 size: 16 residues. The CDR3 coding sequence is TGCGCCAGCAGTAGAACAGGGACCTCAACTAATGAAAAACTGTTTTTT. This codes for CASSRTGTSTNEKLFF. The entire variable domain, with the rest obtained from reference TRBV5-1 and TRBJ1-4, is as follows: KAGVTQTPRYLIKTRGQQVTLSCSPISGHRSVSWYQQTPGQGLQFLFEYFSETQRNKGNFPGRFSGRQFSNSRSEMNVSTLELGDSALYLCASSRTGTSTNEKLFFGSGTQLSVL.

This clonotype was observed a handful of times. The chain carries TRBV24-1 and TRBJ1-1, with D hard to call. The CDR3 extends over 12 amino acids. Trimming cost V 4 bases and J 3 bases, with 5 bases left between them. CDR1 is KGHDR and CDR2 is SFDVKD in the germline V gene. The CDR3 reads CATSDTDTEAFF. CDR3 nucleotides: TGTGCCACCAGTGACACAGACACTGAAGCTTTCTTT.

This clonotype showed up just a few times. The chain uses TRBV10-3 and TRBJ2-3, with 7 positions matching TRBD1. Looked up from germline, CDR1 is ENHRY and CDR2 is SYGVKD. The CDR3 is made up of 17 amino acids. J gave up 4 bases and V 0 bases, and 10 bases lay outside the gene matches. CDR3 DNA sequence: TGTGCCATCAGTGAGTCGACGAGGGGGCGCAACTCAGATACGCAGTATTTT. Amino acids: CAISESTRGRNSDTQYF.

CDR3: CSVEVPGELFF. Here the CDR3 DNA reads TGCAGCGTTGAAGTTCCAGGGGAGCTGTTTTTT. The chain uses TRBV29-1 and TRBJ2-2; D gene unclear. The CDR3 has 11 residues. Germline V CDR1 and CDR2: SQVTM, ANQGSEA. The ends were cut back, 1 base at V and 8 bases at J, with 5 bases in the middle.

This chain links TRBV5-4 with TRBJ2-2, with 10 positions matching TRBD1. The CDR3 contains 19 residues. Per the germline V gene, CDR1 is SGHNT and CDR2 is YYREEE (reference sequence). With 2 bases clipped from V and 3 bases from J, the junction kept 13 bases outside the gene matches. The chain's CDR3 is CASSFLRDRGGLDTGELFF. The CDR3 DNA reads as TGTGCCAGCAGCTTCCTCCGGGACAGGGGAGGATTGGACACCGGGGAGCTGTTTTTT. Drawing the rest from reference TRBV5-4 and TRBJ2-2, the complete variable domain is ETGVTQSPTHLIKTRGQQVTLRCSSQSGHNTVSWYQQALGQGPQFIFQYYREEENGRGNFPPRFSGLQFPNYSSELNVNALELDDSALYLCASSFLRDRGGLDTGELFFGEGSRLTVL.

The chain uses TRBV4-1 and TRBJ2-1; 8 nucleotides line up with TRBD2. CDR1 is MGHRA and CDR2 is YSYEKL in the germline V gene. Germline trimming cut 5 bases from V and 4 bases from J; bases unmatched to any gene: 10. The CDR3 covers 16 residues. The CDR3 is CASSIGTGGPYNEQFF. In nucleotides, the CDR3 is TGCGCCAGCAGCATAGGGACGGGAGGGCCTTACAATGAGCAGTTCTTC.

The chain carries TRBV7-9 and TRBJ1-6; the D gene is possibly TRBD1 (6 bases). The CDR3 has 15 amino acids. In germline, CDR1 is SEHNR, CDR2 FQNEAQ (reference sequence). V was pared by 1 base and J by 8 bases, with 12 bases between. CDR3 region: CASSLEGELYSPLHF. The CDR3 region has the DNA TGTGCCAGCAGCTTAGAGGGGGAACTATATTCACCCCTCCACTTT.

The chain employs TRBV12-3 or TRBV12-4 and TRBJ1-5; TRBD1 matches at 7 bases. With V trimmed by 7 bases and J by 5 bases, 5 bases remained unmatched. CDR3 length equals 13 residues. CDR3 region: CASTSTGHQPQHF. CDR3 sequence (DNA): TGTGCCAGCACTTCGACAGGGCATCAGCCCCAGCATTTT.

This clonotype has only a few counts. The V gene is TRBV12-3 or TRBV12-4, the J gene TRBJ2-4; 10 bases are a match to TRBD2. Losses at the gene ends were 8 bases for V and 3 bases for J; bases not matched to a gene: 13. The CDR3 length is 17 residues. As DNA, the CDR3 is TGTGCCAGCTCCCAGAGAGCGGGAGGGTATGACAAAAACATTCAGTACTTC. Translating it yields CASSQRAGGYDKNIQYF.

V gene TRBV11-2 combines with J gene TRBJ2-4; 9 nucleotides line up with TRBD2. The J segment lost 0 bases and the V segment lost 1 base, leaving 7 bases of the junction unmatched. The CDR3 totals 18 residues. CDR1 is SGHAT, CDR2 FQNNGV, per germline. The CDR3 sequence: CASSLVVTSGLAKNIQYF. For the CDR3, the DNA is TGTGCCAGCAGCTTAGTTGTGACTAGCGGTCTAGCCAAAAACATTCAGTACTTC.

Only a few counts were recorded for this clonotype. This chain uses TRBV29-1 with TRBJ2-2; 8 bases are shared with TRBD2. The trim removed 7 bases at V and 11 bases at J, leaving 9 bases unmatched. CDR1 is SQVTM, CDR2 ANQGSEA, per germline. CDR3 length: 12 residues. This chain's CDR3 is CSARDGGVELFF. CDR3 DNA: TGCAGCGCCCGGGACGGGGGGGTCGAGCTGTTTTTT.

The chain uses TRBV20-1 and TRBJ2-1; 11 bases line up with TRBD2. Looked up from germline, CDR1 is DFQATT and CDR2 is SNEGSKA (reference sequence). The CDR3 totals 14 residues. Trimming removed 2 bases from V and 7 bases from J; junction bases left unmatched: 4. The CDR3 here is CSARRTSGLNEQFF. CDR3 DNA sequence: TGCAGTGCTAGACGGACTAGCGGGTTGAATGAGCAGTTCTTC.

The chain recombines TRBV10-1 with TRBJ2-5; D not resolved. V was pared by 9 bases and J by 5 bases, with 7 bases between. The CDR3 consists of 10 residues. Per the germline V gene, CDR1 is WNHNN and CDR2 is SYGVQD (reference sequence). The CDR3 region is CASLNETQYF. CDR3 coding DNA: TGCGCCAGTTTGAACGAGACCCAGTACTTC.

The V gene is TRBV7-9, the J gene TRBJ1-1; the D gene is possibly TRBD1 (6 bases). CDR1 is SEHNR, CDR2 FQNEAQ, per germline (reference sequence). The CDR3 is made up of 16 amino acids. The V end lost 3 bases, the J end lost 1 base, and 15 bases lay between the germline ends. Here the CDR3 reads CASSLSRFRGNTEAFF. The CDR3 nucleotides are TGTGCCAGCAGCTTGTCCAGGTTCAGGGGGAACACTGAAGCTTTCTTT.

This clonotype has more than one count but fewer than ten. J is TRBJ1-2 and V is TRBV6-2 or TRBV6-3; maybe TRBD1 (5 bases). V was trimmed by 6 bases and J by 5 bases, leaving 10 bases between them. Germline V gives CDR1 MNHEY, CDR2 SVGEGT. CDR3 size: 12 residues. The CDR3 DNA reads as TGTGCCAGCAGCCCGACAGCTTATGGCTACACCTTC. Translated: CASSPTAYGYTF.

This clonotype has a handful of counts. The CDR3 here is CATSDFRTGETSYNEQFF. CDR3 DNA: TGTGCCACCAGTGATTTCCGGACAGGAGAGACCTCCTACAATGAGCAGTTCTTC. The chain has TRBV24-1 and TRBJ2-1, with 7 bases that match TRBD1. The V and J ends lost 1 base and 0 bases, in that order; junction bases with no gene match: 8. The CDR3 loop spans 18 amino acids. The V gene's germline CDR1 is KGHDR and CDR2 SFDVKD.